Shown below are 21 T cell receptor beta chains from a single sample sequenced in a study of blood T cell repertoires in COVID-19. The method was immunoSEQ multiplex PCR; TCRdb's version includes in-frame clones alone and lacks a portion of them. Altogether roughly 90,000 clones are present, approximately 83% being singletons, with the ten largest covering about 2%. Source material: peripheral blood. Receptors originate from a woman between 70 and 85 years old with acute or convalescent COVID-19.

The genes are TRBV7-9 and TRBJ2-1; D possibly corresponds to TRBD2 (6 bases). With 5 bases removed from V and 0 bases from J, the gap between germline ends came to 20 bases. Looked up from germline, CDR1 is SEHNR and CDR2 is FQNEAQ (reference sequence). The CDR3 runs 18 residues. The CDR3 loop is CASSGFKSGGGSYNEQFF. The CDR3 nucleotides are TGTGCCAGCAGCGGATTCAAAAGTGGGGGAGGCTCCTACAATGAGCAGTTCTTC.

The genes are TRBV9 and TRBJ1-2; D is perhaps TRBD1 (6 bases). This CDR3 spans 15 amino acids. Trimming removed 0 bases from V and 4 bases from J, with 13 bases in between. Germline V gene sequence: CDR1 SGDLS, CDR2 YYNGEE. Written as DNA, the CDR3 is TGTGCCAGCAGCGTAGCTGCGGGGGGGCGCTATGGCTACACCTTC. Encoded protein: CASSVAAGGRYGYTF.

Only one count was recorded for this clone. This sequence joins TRBV5-1 and TRBJ1-2, with 8 nucleotides matching TRBD1. V trimming: 7 bases; J trimming: 4 bases; junction bases outside the gene matches: 15. From germline, CDR1 is SGHRS and CDR2 YFSETQ. This CDR3 has 16 residues. Here the CDR3 DNA reads TGCGCCAGCTTTGGTCGGGACAGGTTGGGTACCTATGGCTACACCTTC. Translated: CASFGRDRLGTYGYTF. Full variable domain (outside the CDR3, taken from reference TRBV5-1 and TRBJ1-2): KAGVTQTPRYLIKTRGQQVTLSCSPISGHRSVSWYQQTPGQGLQFLFEYFSETQRNKGNFPGRFSGRQFSNSRSEMNVSTLELGDSALYLCASFGRDRLGTYGYTFGSGTRLTVV.

The rearrangement uses TRBV27 and TRBJ1-5; 7 bases map to TRBD1. V shed 3 bases, J shed 4 bases, and the junction held 0 bases outside the gene matches. The germline V gene has CDR1 MNHEY and CDR2 SMNVEV (reference sequence). This CDR3 comprises 13 residues. CDR3 coding DNA: TGTGCCAGCAGTTTGACAGGGAATCAGCCCCAGCATTTT. Amino acids: CASSLTGNQPQHF.

V is TRBV11-2 and J is TRBJ2-3; maybe TRBD2 (5 bases). V was clipped by 1 base and J by 2 bases, with 16 bases between them. The CDR3 contains 17 residues. In germline, CDR1 is SGHAT, CDR2 FQNNGV. The CDR3 here is CASSLGEMRVFTDTQYF. The CDR3 DNA is TGTGCCAGCAGCTTAGGGGAAATGCGGGTATTCACAGATACGCAGTATTTT.

The genes are TRBV11-2 and TRBJ2-2, with TRBD1 matching over 9 bases. CDR1 is SGHAT and CDR2 is FQNNGV in the germline V gene. V gave up 1 base and J gave up 7 bases; unmatched junction bases: 10. This CDR3 spans 17 amino acids. In DNA, the CDR3 is TGTGCCAGCAGCTTAGGGACAGGGGTGAGGGTCGGCGGGGAGCTGTTTTTT. It is translated as CASSLGTGVRVGGELFF.

The rearrangement links TRBV6-1 to TRBJ1-1, with a possible D match to TRBD1 (6 bases). V was trimmed by 2 bases and J by 5 bases, leaving 9 bases between them. Germline V gene data show CDR1 as MNHNS and CDR2 as SASEGT. This CDR3 is built from 13 residues. The CDR3 here is CASSEIQGTEAFF. As DNA, the CDR3 is TGTGCCAGCAGTGAAATTCAGGGGACTGAAGCTTTCTTT.

The J gene is TRBJ2-2, the V gene TRBV28; maybe TRBD1 (5 bases). Germline CDR1 and CDR2: MDHEN and SYDVKM. Trimming left V 10 bases short and J 6 bases short, with 15 bases between. This CDR3 has 13 amino acids. The CDR3, as DNA: TGTGCCACACAGGTCCCAGGCGCCGGGGAGCTGTTTTTT. It is translated as CATQVPGAGELFF.

This chain connects TRBV19 to TRBJ1-1, with D uncertain. The V end lost 3 bases, the J end lost 1 base, and 12 bases lay between the germline ends. The CDR3 runs 15 residues. Germline V gives CDR1 LNHDA, CDR2 SQIVND (reference sequence). CDR3: CASSIGVGGNTEAFF. The CDR3 DNA is TGTGCCAGTAGTATTGGTGTGGGAGGGAACACTGAAGCTTTCTTT. Filled out from reference TRBV19 and TRBJ1-1, the complete variable domain reads DGGITQSPKYLFRKEGQNVTLSCEQNLNHDAMYWYRQDPGQGLRLIYYSQIVNDFQKGDIAEGYSVSREKKESFPLTVTSAQKNPTAFYLCASSIGVGGNTEAFFGQGTRLTVV.

This clone was counted between two and nine times. CDR3 residues: CASSRDRDTDTQYF. The CDR3 bases are TGTGCCAGTAGTAGGGACAGGGACACAGATACGCAGTATTTT. The rearrangement joins TRBV19 to TRBJ2-3, with 9 bases that match TRBD1. Germline V gene sequence: CDR1 LNHDA, CDR2 SQIVND (reference sequence). The CDR3 has 14 residues. J gave up 2 bases and V 4 bases, and 1 base lay outside the gene matches. Filled out from reference TRBV19 and TRBJ2-3, the complete variable domain reads DGGITQSPKYLFRKEGQNVTLSCEQNLNHDAMYWYRQDPGQGLRLIYYSQIVNDFQKGDIAEGYSVSREKKESFPLTVTSAQKNPTAFYLCASSRDRDTDTQYFGPGTRLTVL.

The chain couples TRBV5-1 to TRBJ2-7; 7 nucleotides match TRBD2. V gave up 2 bases and J gave up 2 bases; unmatched junction bases: 7. Germline CDR1 and CDR2: SGHRS and YFSETQ. The CDR3 has 15 amino acids. CDR3 in amino acids: CASSFTPSGAYEQYF. In DNA, the CDR3 is TGCGCCAGCAGCTTTACGCCCAGCGGGGCCTACGAGCAGTACTTC. The entire variable domain, with the rest obtained from reference TRBV5-1 and TRBJ2-7, is as follows: KAGVTQTPRYLIKTRGQQVTLSCSPISGHRSVSWYQQTPGQGLQFLFEYFSETQRNKGNFPGRFSGRQFSNSRSEMNVSTLELGDSALYLCASSFTPSGAYEQYFGPGTRLTVT.

This clone has just a few counts. The chain recombines TRBV5-4 with TRBJ1-1, with a weak D call TRBD1 (5 bases). Trimming took 0 bases from V and 8 from J, leaving 14 bases between them. Germline-derived CDR1 and CDR2 are SGHNT and YYREEE (reference sequence). CDR3 size: 14 residues. The CDR3 bases are TGTGCCAGCAGCTTGGGGTCTGGGGGGGACGAAGCTTTCTTT. As protein: CASSLGSGGDEAFF.

This clone appeared a single time. The chain employs TRBV6-4 and TRBJ1-4; 9 nucleotides line up with TRBD1. This CDR3 has 15 amino acids. Germline values: CDR1 MRHNA, CDR2 SNTAGT. V trimming: 7 bases; J trimming: 7 bases; junction bases outside the gene matches: 10. The CDR3 is CASIIQGAQSEKLFF. CDR3 DNA sequence: TGTGCCAGCATTATACAGGGGGCTCAAAGTGAAAAACTGTTTTTT.

The chain recombines TRBV5-1 with TRBJ1-2; TRBD1 is a possible D gene (6 bases). This CDR3 contains 14 residues. Germline CDR1 SGHRS, CDR2 YFSETQ. Trimming took 9 bases from V and 6 from J, leaving 21 bases between them. The CDR3 nucleotides read TGCGCCACGAGTTTGGACAGTCGGTTGGATGGCTACACCTTC. Protein sequence: CATSLDSRLDGYTF.

The chain links TRBV19 to TRBJ1-2; the match to TRBD1 covers 10 bases. The CDR3 contains 16 residues. CDR1 is LNHDA and CDR2 is SQIVND in the germline V gene (reference sequence). V lost 5 bases, J lost 1 base, and 7 bases stayed unmatched. The CDR3, as DNA: TGTGCCAGTAGTTTCGGGACAGGGGAATTTAACTATGGCTACACCTTC. Its protein is CASSFGTGEFNYGYTF.

This chain links TRBV20-1 with TRBJ2-1, with 7 nucleotides matching TRBD1. V trimming: 4 bases; J trimming: 5 bases; junction bases outside the gene matches: 8. Germline V lookup: CDR1 DFQATT, CDR2 SNEGSKA (reference sequence). The CDR3 length is 14 residues. CDR3 in amino acids: CSATDRETNNEQFF. The CDR3 nucleotides read TGCAGTGCTACTGACAGGGAAACTAACAATGAGCAGTTCTTC.

This rearrangement joins TRBV10-3 to TRBJ1-2; no clear D. In germline, CDR1 is ENHRY, CDR2 SYGVKD. The germline V and J ends were trimmed by 0 bases and 5 bases, with 7 bases remaining between them. This CDR3 comprises 13 residues. CDR3 DNA: TGTGCCATCAGTGAGTCACTGACTTATGGCTACACCTTC. Translated, it gives CAISESLTYGYTF.

This clone was observed a handful of times. The rearrangement joins TRBV11-3 to TRBJ2-3; perhaps TRBD2 as D (7 bases). From germline, CDR1 is SGHNT and CDR2 YENEEA. CDR3 size: 13 residues. V lost 5 bases and J 9 bases, leaving 15 bases between the germline ends. CDR3 loop: CASSPPGGNTQYF. The CDR3 nucleotides read TGTGCCAGCAGCCCCCCGGGGGGCAACACGCAGTATTTT.

The rearrangement uses TRBV30 and TRBJ1-3; D gene uncertain. Per the germline V gene, CDR1 is GTSNPN and CDR2 is SVGIG (reference sequence). The V gene lost 1 base and the J gene lost 1 base, with 11 bases spanning the gap. There are 15 residues in the CDR3. In DNA form, the CDR3 reads TGTGCCTGGAGTGATAAGGGAGGGTCTGGAAACACCATATATTTT. Its protein is CAWSDKGGSGNTIYF.

The chain couples TRBV7-9 to TRBJ1-5; 7 nucleotides align to TRBD1. The V and J ends lost 10 bases and 0 bases, in that order; junction bases with no gene match: 12. This CDR3 region has 16 residues. CDR1 is SEHNR and CDR2 is FQNEAQ in the germline V gene (reference sequence). The CDR3 here is CAKKQRTGGSNQPQHF. DNA of the CDR3: TGTGCCAAGAAACAAAGGACAGGCGGTAGCAATCAGCCCCAGCATTTT.

The chain recombines TRBV11-3 with TRBJ1-6; D gene unclear. V was cut by 4 bases and J by 7 bases, with 11 bases left in between. The CDR3 is 14 residues long. Germline assignment: CDR1 SGHNT and CDR2 YENEEA. CDR3 loop: CASSSGIRNSPLHF. Written as DNA, the CDR3 is TGTGCCAGCAGCTCGGGGATTCGCAATTCACCCCTCCACTTT.